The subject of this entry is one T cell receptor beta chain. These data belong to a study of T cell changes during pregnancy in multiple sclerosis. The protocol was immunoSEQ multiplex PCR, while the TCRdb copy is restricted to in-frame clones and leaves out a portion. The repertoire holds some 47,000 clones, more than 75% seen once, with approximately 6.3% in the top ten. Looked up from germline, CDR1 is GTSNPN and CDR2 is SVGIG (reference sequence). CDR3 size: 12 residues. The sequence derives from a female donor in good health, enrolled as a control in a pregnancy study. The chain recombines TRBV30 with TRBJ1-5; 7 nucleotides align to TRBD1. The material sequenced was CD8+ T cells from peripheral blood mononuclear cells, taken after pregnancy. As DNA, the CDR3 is TGTGCATGGGACAGCGGCAATCAGCCCCAGCATTTT. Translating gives CAWDSGNQPQHF.